A selection of T cell receptor beta chains follows, all from one sample in a study of Japanese encephalitis immunity and Zika vaccine responses. One entry per CDR3 protein results from TCRdb running MiXCR on the 5' RACE reads. The sample has dozens of distinct CDR3 sequences. The source material was antigen-activated CD4+ T cells from blood, cultured, sampled during a Zika inactivated vaccine study. The source is an adult man who received an inactivated Zika virus vaccine. Both conserved end residues are part of each CDR3. D genes are given only for firm matches.

v_gene	d_gene	j_gene	CDR3aa
TRBV6-5	TRBD1	TRBJ1-2	CASSRGTGLYGYTF
TRBV5-1	-	TRBJ2-1	CASQIVGLDGEQFF
TRBV5-4	-	TRBJ1-4	CASSIGTAPREKLFF
TRBV9	TRBD2	TRBJ2-1	CASSPLAGGNNEQFF
TRBV27	-	TRBJ1-3	CASSRAGENTIYF
TRBV6-1	-	TRBJ1-2	CASSEGVGDGYTF
TRBV6-1	TRBD1	TRBJ2-2	CASRVGGVNTGELFF
TRBV20-1	TRBD1	TRBJ2-1	CSAQGTGGFFNEQFF
TRBV28	-	TRBJ1-1	CASSLSRSDEAFF
TRBV6-2/TRBV6-3	TRBD1	TRBJ1-6	CASSNPTGRDNSPLHF
TRBV24-1	TRBD1	TRBJ1-5	CATSDRGQGDQPQHF
TRBV5-1	TRBD1	TRBJ1-2	CASSQLGGRDGYTF
TRBV27	TRBD1	TRBJ2-2	CASSSGGTGTAGELFF
TRBV5-1	TRBD2	TRBJ2-1	CASSLGHGLAGDNEQFF
TRBV6-5	TRBD1	TRBJ1-2	CASSPQGAVGYGYTF
TRBV4-3	TRBD1	TRBJ1-2	CASSQLDRDNYGYTF
TRBV9	TRBD1	TRBJ1-4	CASSGDLEGQGAHEKLFF
TRBV7-3	TRBD2	TRBJ2-7	CASSDVLAGGNILYEQYF
TRBV7-3	TRBD2	TRBJ2-1	CASSFSGGSNEQFF